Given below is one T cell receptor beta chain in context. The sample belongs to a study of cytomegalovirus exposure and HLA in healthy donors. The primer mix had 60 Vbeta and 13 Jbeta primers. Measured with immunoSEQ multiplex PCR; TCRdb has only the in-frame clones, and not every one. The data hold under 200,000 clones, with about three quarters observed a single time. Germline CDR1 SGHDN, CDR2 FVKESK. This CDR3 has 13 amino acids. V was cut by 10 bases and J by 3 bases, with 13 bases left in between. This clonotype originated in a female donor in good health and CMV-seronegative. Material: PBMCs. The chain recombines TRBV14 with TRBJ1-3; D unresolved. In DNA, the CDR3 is TGTGCCACCAGGTTGGGAGTTGGAAACACCATATATTTT. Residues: CATRLGVGNTIYF.